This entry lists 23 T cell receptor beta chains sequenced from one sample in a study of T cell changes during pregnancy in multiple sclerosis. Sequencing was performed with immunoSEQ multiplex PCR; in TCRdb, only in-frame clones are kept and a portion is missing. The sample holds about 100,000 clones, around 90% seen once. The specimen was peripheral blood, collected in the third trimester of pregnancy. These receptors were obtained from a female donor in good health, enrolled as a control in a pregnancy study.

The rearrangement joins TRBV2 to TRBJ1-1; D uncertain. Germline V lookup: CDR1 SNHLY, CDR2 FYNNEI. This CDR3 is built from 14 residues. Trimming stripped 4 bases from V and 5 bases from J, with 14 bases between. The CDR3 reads CASSAEGRWTEAFF. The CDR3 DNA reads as TGTGCCAGCAGTGCCGAGGGTCGGTGGACTGAAGCTTTCTTT. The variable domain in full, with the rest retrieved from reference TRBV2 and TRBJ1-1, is EPEVTQTPSHQVTQMGQEVILRCVPISNHLYFYWYRQILGQKVEFLVSFYNNEISEKSEIFDDQFSVERPDGSNFTLKIRSTKLEDSAMYFCASSAEGRWTEAFFGQGTRLTVV.

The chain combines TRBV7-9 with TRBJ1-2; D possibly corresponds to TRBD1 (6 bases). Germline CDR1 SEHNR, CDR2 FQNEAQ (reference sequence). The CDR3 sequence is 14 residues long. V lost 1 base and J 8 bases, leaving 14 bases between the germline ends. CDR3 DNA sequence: TGTGCCAGCAGCTTAGGCCGAGGGGGTCCCGGCTACACCTTC. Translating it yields CASSLGRGGPGYTF.

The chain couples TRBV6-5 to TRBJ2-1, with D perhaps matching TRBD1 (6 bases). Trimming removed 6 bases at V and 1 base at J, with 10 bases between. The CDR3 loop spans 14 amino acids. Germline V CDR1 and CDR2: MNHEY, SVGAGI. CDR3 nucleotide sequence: TGTGCCAGCAGCCCAACAGGGTCCTACAATGAGCAGTTCTTC. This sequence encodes CASSPTGSYNEQFF.

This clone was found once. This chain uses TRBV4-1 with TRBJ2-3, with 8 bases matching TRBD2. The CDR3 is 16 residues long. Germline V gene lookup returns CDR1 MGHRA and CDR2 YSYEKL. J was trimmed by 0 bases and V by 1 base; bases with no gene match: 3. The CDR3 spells CASSQGRGVSTDTQYF. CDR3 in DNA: TGCGCCAGCAGCCAAGGGCGGGGGGTAAGCACAGATACGCAGTATTTT.

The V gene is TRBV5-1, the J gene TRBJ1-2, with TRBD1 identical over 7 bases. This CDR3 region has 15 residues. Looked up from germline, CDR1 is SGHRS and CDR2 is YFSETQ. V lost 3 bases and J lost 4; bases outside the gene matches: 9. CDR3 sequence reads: CASSSSGQSVYGYTF. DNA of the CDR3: TGCGCCAGCAGCTCGTCGGGACAGTCAGTCTATGGCTACACCTTC.

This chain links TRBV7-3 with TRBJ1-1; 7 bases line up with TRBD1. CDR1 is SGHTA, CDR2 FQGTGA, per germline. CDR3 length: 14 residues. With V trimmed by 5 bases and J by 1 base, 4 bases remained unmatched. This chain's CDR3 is CASSAGTANTEAFF. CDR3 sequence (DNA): TGTGCCAGCAGCGCGGGGACAGCGAACACTGAAGCTTTCTTT. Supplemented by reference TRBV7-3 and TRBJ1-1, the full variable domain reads GAGVSQTPSNKVTEKGKYVELRCDPISGHTALYWYRQSLGQGPEFLIYFQGTGAADDSGLPNDRFFAVRPEGSVSTLKIQRTERGDSAVYLCASSAGTANTEAFFGQGTRLTVV.

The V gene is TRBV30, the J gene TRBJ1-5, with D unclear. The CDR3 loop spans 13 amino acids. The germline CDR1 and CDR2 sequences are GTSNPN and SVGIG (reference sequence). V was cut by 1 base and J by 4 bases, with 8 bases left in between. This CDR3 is CAWSGSRNQPQHF. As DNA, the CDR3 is TGTGCCTGGAGTGGATCGAGAAATCAGCCCCAGCATTTT.

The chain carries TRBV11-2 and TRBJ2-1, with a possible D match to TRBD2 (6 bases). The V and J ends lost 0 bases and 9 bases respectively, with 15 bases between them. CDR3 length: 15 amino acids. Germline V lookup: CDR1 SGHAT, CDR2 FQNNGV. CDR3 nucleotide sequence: TGTGCCAGCAGCTTAGATCCTGGAGGGCGAAGTGAGCAGTTCTTC. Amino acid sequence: CASSLDPGGRSEQFF.

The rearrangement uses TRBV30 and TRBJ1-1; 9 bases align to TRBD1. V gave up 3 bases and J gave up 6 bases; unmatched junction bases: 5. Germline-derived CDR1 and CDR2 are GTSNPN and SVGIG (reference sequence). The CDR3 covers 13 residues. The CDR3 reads CAWRRDRDAEAFF. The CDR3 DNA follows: TGTGCCTGGAGGCGGGACAGGGACGCTGAAGCTTTCTTT. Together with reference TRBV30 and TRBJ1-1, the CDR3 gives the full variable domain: SQTIHQWPATLVQPVGSPLSLECTVEGTSNPNLYWYRQAAGRGLQLLFYSVGIGQISSEVPQNLSASRPQDRQFILSSKKLLLSDSGFYLCAWRRDRDAEAFFGQGTRLTVV.

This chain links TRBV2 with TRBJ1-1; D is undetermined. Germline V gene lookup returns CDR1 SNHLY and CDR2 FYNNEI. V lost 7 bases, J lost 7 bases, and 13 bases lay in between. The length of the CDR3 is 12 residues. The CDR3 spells CASTPWAFEAFF. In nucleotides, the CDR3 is TGTGCCAGCACCCCCTGGGCGTTTGAAGCTTTCTTT.

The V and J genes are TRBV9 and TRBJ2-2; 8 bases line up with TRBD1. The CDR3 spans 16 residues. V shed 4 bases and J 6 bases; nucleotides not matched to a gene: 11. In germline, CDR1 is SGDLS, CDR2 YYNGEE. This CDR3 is CASSLSIVQGAGELFF. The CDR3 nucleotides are TGTGCCAGCAGCTTATCCATTGTACAGGGGGCCGGGGAGCTGTTTTTT. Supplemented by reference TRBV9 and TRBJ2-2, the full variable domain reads DSGVTQTPKHLITATGQRVTLRCSPRSGDLSVYWYQQSLDQGLQFLIQYYNGEERAKGNILERFSAQQFPDLHSELNLSSLELGDSALYFCASSLSIVQGAGELFFGEGSRLTVL.

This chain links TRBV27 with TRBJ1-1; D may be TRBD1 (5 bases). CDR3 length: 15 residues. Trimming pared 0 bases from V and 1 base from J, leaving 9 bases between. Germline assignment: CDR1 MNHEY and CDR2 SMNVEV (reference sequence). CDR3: CASSLSTGANTEAFF. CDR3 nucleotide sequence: TGTGCCAGCAGTTTATCCACAGGAGCGAACACTGAAGCTTTCTTT.

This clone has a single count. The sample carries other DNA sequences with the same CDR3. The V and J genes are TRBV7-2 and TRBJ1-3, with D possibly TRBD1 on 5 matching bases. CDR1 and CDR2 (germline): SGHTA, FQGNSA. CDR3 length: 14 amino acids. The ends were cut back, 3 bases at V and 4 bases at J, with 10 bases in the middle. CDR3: CASSLGGDGNTIYF. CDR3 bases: TGTGCCAGCAGCTTGGGGGGGGACGGAAACACCATATATTTT. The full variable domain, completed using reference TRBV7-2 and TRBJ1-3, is GAGVSQSPSNKVTEKGKDVELRCDPISGHTALYWYRQSLGQGLEFLIYFQGNSAPDKSGLPSDRFSAERTGGSVSTLTIQRTQQEDSAVYLCASSLGGDGNTIYFGEGSWLTVV.

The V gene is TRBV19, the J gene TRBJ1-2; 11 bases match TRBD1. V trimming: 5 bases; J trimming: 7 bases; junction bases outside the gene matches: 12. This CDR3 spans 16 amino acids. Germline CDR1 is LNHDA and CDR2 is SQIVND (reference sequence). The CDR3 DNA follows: TGTGCCAGTAGTGATCGTAGGACAGGGGGCGCCTCTGGCTACACCTTC. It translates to CASSDRRTGGASGYTF.

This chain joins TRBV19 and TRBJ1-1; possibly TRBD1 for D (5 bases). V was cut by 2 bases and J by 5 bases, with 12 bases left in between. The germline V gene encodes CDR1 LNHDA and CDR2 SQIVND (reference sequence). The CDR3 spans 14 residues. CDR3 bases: TGTGCCAGTAGTATACAGGGCCGGGGGACTGAAGCTTTCTTT. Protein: CASSIQGRGTEAFF.

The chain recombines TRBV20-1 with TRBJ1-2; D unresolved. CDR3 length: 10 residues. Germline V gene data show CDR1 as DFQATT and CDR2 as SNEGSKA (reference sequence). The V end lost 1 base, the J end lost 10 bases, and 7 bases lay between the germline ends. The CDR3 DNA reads TGCAGTGCTAGAGTACTCGACTACACCTTC. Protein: CSARVLDYTF.

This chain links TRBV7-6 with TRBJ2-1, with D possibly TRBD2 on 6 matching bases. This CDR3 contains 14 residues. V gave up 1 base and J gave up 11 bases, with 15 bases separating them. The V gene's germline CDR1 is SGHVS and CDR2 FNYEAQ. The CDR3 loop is CASSLGSGYSKQFF. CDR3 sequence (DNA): TGTGCCAGCAGCTTAGGGAGCGGGTACAGTAAGCAGTTCTTC.

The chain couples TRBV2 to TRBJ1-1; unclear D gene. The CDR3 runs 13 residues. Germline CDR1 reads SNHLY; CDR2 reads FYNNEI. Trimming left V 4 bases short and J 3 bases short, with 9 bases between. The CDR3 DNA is TGTGCCAGCAGTGTCGAACAAGACACTGAAGCTTTCTTT. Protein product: CASSVEQDTEAFF.

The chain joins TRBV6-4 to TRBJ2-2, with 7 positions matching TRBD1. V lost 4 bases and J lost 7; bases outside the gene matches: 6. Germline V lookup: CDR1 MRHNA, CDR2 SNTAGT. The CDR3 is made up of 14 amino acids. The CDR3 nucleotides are TGTGCCAGCAGTGTCGACAGGGAAATCGGGGAGCTGTTTTTT. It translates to CASSVDREIGELFF.

The chain's CDR3 is CASSDGAWGLVYTF. The DNA for the CDR3 is TGTGCCAGCAGTGATGGTGCCTGGGGCCTAGTTTATACCTTC. V gene TRBV2 combines with J gene TRBJ1-2, with D possibly being TRBD1 (5 bases). Germline lookup yields CDR1 SNHLY and CDR2 FYNNEI. V lost 3 bases, J lost 14 bases, and 22 bases lay in between. This CDR3 spans 14 amino acids.

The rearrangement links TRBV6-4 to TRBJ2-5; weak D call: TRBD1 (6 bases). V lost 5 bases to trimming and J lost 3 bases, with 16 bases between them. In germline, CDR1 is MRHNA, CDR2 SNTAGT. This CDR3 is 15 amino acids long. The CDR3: CASSPAAGGEETQYF. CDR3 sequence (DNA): TGTGCCAGCAGTCCCGCGGCTGGGGGCGAAGAGACCCAGTACTTC.

The CDR3 nucleotides read TGTGCCAGCAGCTTAGTACTGCTAGCGGGTACCACGGATACGCAGTATTTT. Amino acids: CASSLVLLAGTTDTQYF. This chain uses TRBV7-2 with TRBJ2-3; 8 positions agree with TRBD2. The germline V gene has CDR1 SGHTA and CDR2 FQGNSA. The CDR3 loop spans 17 amino acids. V lost 1 base to trimming and J lost 6 bases; unmatched junction nucleotides: 12. Drawing the rest from reference TRBV7-2 and TRBJ2-3, the complete variable domain is GAGVSQSPSNKVTEKGKDVELRCDPISGHTALYWYRQSLGQGLEFLIYFQGNSAPDKSGLPSDRFSAERTGGSVSTLTIQRTQQEDSAVYLCASSLVLLAGTTDTQYFGPGTRLTVL.

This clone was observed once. CDR3 loop: CATSKVNGQGGQPQHF. The DNA of the CDR3 is TGTGCCACCAGCAAAGTCAACGGACAGGGAGGGCAGCCCCAGCATTTT. The J gene is TRBJ1-5, the V gene TRBV15; TRBD1 agrees at 8 bases. Per germline, CDR1 LNHNV and CDR2 YYDKDF (reference sequence). This CDR3 is 16 amino acids long. The junction had 12 bases not matched to a gene; V was cut back by 4 bases and J by 7 bases.